This TCR beta chain was recorded in a study of T-cell memory formation after mild COVID-19. The study, taken as a whole, reports: For contracting clones, CD4+ ones sat mainly in CM and EM, CD8+ in EMRA. The pre-infection memory compartment contained some responding clones, suggesting cross-reactive memory joined.

TCRdb fed the 5' RACE reads into MiXCR, producing one record per CDR3 protein. The top ten clones hold around 9.2% of a sample with 400,000 to 500,000 distinct CDR3 sequences, around 18% of them seen once. Ten or more counts support this clonotype. The antigen is undetermined. The CDR3 runs 16 residues. Per germline, CDR1 SQVTM and CDR2 ANQGSEA. J was trimmed by 4 bases and V by 3 bases; bases with no gene match: 7. The receptor's source is an adult woman who had mild COVID-19 (a few samples of this study predate the infection). Cell type and time point are not known. Sequences were obtained from PBMCs or a T cell subset sorted from them (not recorded which). V is TRBV29-1 and J is TRBJ2-5, with TRBD2 matching 14 bases. The chain's CDR3 is CSVEGTSGSGGETQYF. DNA of the CDR3: TGCAGCGTTGAGGGGACTAGCGGGAGCGGAGGAGAGACCCAGTACTTC.